The sequence of this TCR beta chain was determined in a study of blood T cell repertoires in COVID-19. Across the study: Samples representing acute and convalescent COVID-19 were sourced from the United States, Italy and Spain. T cells, B-cell-depleted T cells, or PBMCs provided the cDNA or gDNA that served as material.

The CDR3 loop spans 14 amino acids. J lost 7 bases, V lost 3 bases, and 5 bases had no gene match. Germline CDR1 and CDR2: SGHNT and YYREEE (reference sequence). Here immunoSEQ multiplex PCR was the method, and the copy in TCRdb shows in-frame clones only, minus some. The sample holds around 60,000 clones; approximately 80% are singletons and the top ten take about 10%. Sample: peripheral blood. This rearrangement joins TRBV5-4 to TRBJ2-7, with TRBD2 identical over 12 bases. The receptor comes from a man aged 45-65 years with COVID-19, enrolled during active disease. The CDR3 sequence: CASSSPGLAGEQYF. The CDR3, as DNA: TGTGCCAGCAGCTCCCCAGGACTAGCGGGGGAGCAGTACTTC.